These T cell receptor beta chains were read from a single sample in a study of blood T cell repertoires in COVID-19. Repertoires were generated with immunoSEQ multiplex PCR, while TCRdb's copy carries only in-frame clones and drops some. The sample holds some 240,000 clones, more than 75% seen once. Sequencing used PBMCs or T cells enriched from blood (not recorded which). All receptors derive from a woman in her 50s who had been exposed to COVID-19. Each CDR3 is given with its conserved first and last residue. Each record gives: V gene, J gene, CDR3 protein.

V: TRBV7-2; J: TRBJ1-2; CDR3: CASSQRQNSYGYTF
V: TRBV2; J: TRBJ2-3; CDR3: CASRDRDYGTQYF
V: TRBV7-2; J: TRBJ2-7; CDR3: CASSLATGGREQYF
V: TRBV9; J: TRBJ2-1; CDR3: CASSSPFREQFF
V: TRBV13; J: TRBJ2-1; CDR3: CASSSGTREQFF
V: TRBV19; J: TRBJ1-3; CDR3: CASSPQPAGEHTIYF
V: TRBV19; J: TRBJ1-3; CDR3: CASSAGNTIYF
V: TRBV27; J: TRBJ2-3; CDR3: CASSLRGGRTDTQYF
V: TRBV9; J: TRBJ2-1; CDR3: CASSVGPGQGRSEQFF
V: TRBV12-2; J: TRBJ2-1; CDR3: CASRSGLAGTNEQFF
V: TRBV11-2; J: TRBJ1-6; CDR3: CASSSRQGGNSPLHF
V: TRBV4-3; J: TRBJ2-1; CDR3: CASSQDRGGANEQFF
V: TRBV5-1; J: TRBJ2-6; CDR3: CASSFGHPGANVLTF
V: TRBV5-1; J: TRBJ2-2; CDR3: CASSLGSGAVSGELFF
V: TRBV7-3; J: TRBJ2-2; CDR3: CASSPTGLAGGAGELFF
V: TRBV6-5; J: TRBJ1-5; CDR3: CATYRDRGQPQHF